Shown below are 9 T cell receptor beta chains from a single sample sequenced in a study of shared clonotypes between healthy human individuals. TCRdb keeps only in-frame clones here, not all; method: immunoSEQ multiplex PCR. Of millions of clones in the sample, over 85% were seen once. The sample comprised naive CD4+ T cells from PBMCs. Subset described: CD45RA+ positively selected. The origin of the receptors is a man younger than 35 in good health. Some clones in this sample may be carry-over from other donors' samples.

The V call is TRBV6-5, the J call TRBJ2-5; 10 bases match TRBD2. The J call may be wrong; the DNA end is better matched by TRBJ2-7. CDR1 and CDR2 (germline): MNHEY, SVGAGI. There are 16 residues in the CDR3. DNA of the CDR3: TGTGCCAGCAGTTACTCTCCGGGACTAGCGTACCACGAGCAGTACTTC. This translates into CASSYSPGLAYHEQYF.

In the case of this clone: Other nucleotide sequences in the sample specify the same CDR3. The chain employs TRBV6-6 and TRBJ2-1; D uncertain. Between the trimmed V and J ends, which lost 9 bases and 4 bases, there was a span of 7 bases. There are 11 residues in the CDR3. Per germline, CDR1 MNHNY and CDR2 SVGAGI (reference sequence). Here the CDR3 DNA reads TGTGCCAGTAGCCCGTACAATGAGCAGTTCTTC. Protein product: CASSPYNEQFF.

This clone turned up a few times. The V gene is TRBV19, the J gene TRBJ1-1; D is perhaps TRBD1 (5 bases). Looked up from germline, CDR1 is LNHDA and CDR2 is SQIVND (reference sequence). V lost 3 bases and J lost 3, with 8 bases in between. This CDR3 region has 13 residues. CDR3 nucleotides: TGTGCCAGTAGTATCGGGGCCCACACTGAAGCTTTCTTT. Its translation is CASSIGAHTEAFF. The variable domain in full, completed from reference TRBV19 and TRBJ1-1, reads DGGITQSPKYLFRKEGQNVTLSCEQNLNHDAMYWYRQDPGQGLRLIYYSQIVNDFQKGDIAEGYSVSREKKESFPLTVTSAQKNPTAFYLCASSIGAHTEAFFGQGTRLTVV.

The chain links TRBV5-1 to TRBJ2-3; no definite D call. This CDR3 contains 15 residues. Germline V CDR1 and CDR2: SGHRS, YFSETQ. Trimming shortened V by 0 bases and J by 2 bases, and 10 bases separated the two germline ends. Here the CDR3 reads CASSLEGQTTDTQYF. CDR3 in DNA: TGCGCCAGCAGCTTGGAAGGGCAGACCACAGATACGCAGTATTTT.

The gene calls are TRBV28 and TRBJ2-5; 7 bases match TRBD2. V shed 2 bases, J shed 4 bases, and the junction held 7 bases outside the gene matches. CDR3 size: 15 residues. CDR1 is MDHEN and CDR2 is SYDVKM in the germline V gene. The CDR3 DNA is TGTGCCAGCAGTTTACCAGCTAGCGGTGGAGAGACCCAGTACTTC. This sequence encodes CASSLPASGGETQYF.

The chain carries TRBV10-1 and TRBJ2-7; weak D call: TRBD2 (5 bases). Germline V gene data show CDR1 as WNHNN and CDR2 as SYGVQD (reference sequence). Trimming took 8 bases from V and 3 from J, leaving 14 bases between them. This CDR3 comprises 13 residues. The chain's CDR3 is CASSAGSGYEQYF. The DNA for the CDR3 is TGCGCCAGCTCAGCAGGCAGCGGCTACGAGCAGTACTTC.

Only one count was recorded for this clone. The V gene is TRBV7-3, the J gene TRBJ2-5, with no clear D. The CDR3 runs 13 residues. Germline V gene data show CDR1 as SGHTA and CDR2 as FQGTGA. V lost 4 bases, J lost 5 bases, and 11 bases lay in between. The CDR3 reads CASSSSMGETQYF. As DNA, the CDR3 is TGTGCCAGCAGCTCGAGTATGGGGGAGACCCAGTACTTC.

The rearrangement uses TRBV10-3 and TRBJ1-4, with TRBD1 as a possible D gene (6 bases). CDR1 is ENHRY, CDR2 SYGVKD, per germline. V was trimmed by 3 bases and J by 7 bases, leaving 15 bases between them. This CDR3 is 15 amino acids long. The CDR3 reads CAISEGAQGGEKLFF. The CDR3 DNA is TGTGCCATCAGTGAAGGCGCACAGGGAGGTGAAAAACTGTTTTTT.

The chain recombines TRBV11-2 with TRBJ2-1, with TRBD1 as a possible D gene (6 bases). There are 14 residues in the CDR3. The germline V and J ends were trimmed by 4 bases and 4 bases, with 11 bases remaining between them. CDR1 is SGHAT, CDR2 FQNNGV, per germline. The CDR3 protein is CASSSHRAYNEQFF. The CDR3, as DNA: TGTGCCAGCAGCTCTCACAGGGCTTACAATGAGCAGTTCTTC.